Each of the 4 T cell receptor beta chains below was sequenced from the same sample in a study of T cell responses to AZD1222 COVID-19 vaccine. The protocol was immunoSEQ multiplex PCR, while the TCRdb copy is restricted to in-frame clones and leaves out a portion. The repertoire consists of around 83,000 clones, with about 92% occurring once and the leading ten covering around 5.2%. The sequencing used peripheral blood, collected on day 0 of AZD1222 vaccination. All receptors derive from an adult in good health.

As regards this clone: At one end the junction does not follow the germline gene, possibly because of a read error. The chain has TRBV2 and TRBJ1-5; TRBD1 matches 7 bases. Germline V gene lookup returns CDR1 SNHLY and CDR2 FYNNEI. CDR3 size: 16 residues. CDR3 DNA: TGTGCCAGCAGAGAAGGAGGGACAGCAGATGGTCAGCCCCAGCATTTT. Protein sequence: CASREGGTADGQPQHF.

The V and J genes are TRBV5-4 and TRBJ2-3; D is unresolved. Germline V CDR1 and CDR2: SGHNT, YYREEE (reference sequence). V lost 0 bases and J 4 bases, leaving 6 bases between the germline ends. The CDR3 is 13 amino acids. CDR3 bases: TGTGCCAGCAGCTTGGGGGCGGCAGATACGCAGTATTTT. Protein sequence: CASSLGAADTQYF.

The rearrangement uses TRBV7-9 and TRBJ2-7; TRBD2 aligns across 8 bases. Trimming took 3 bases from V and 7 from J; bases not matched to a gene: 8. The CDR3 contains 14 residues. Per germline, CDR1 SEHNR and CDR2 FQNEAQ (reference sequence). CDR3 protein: CASSFSGKGFEQYF. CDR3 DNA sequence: TGTGCCAGCAGCTTTAGCGGGAAAGGTTTTGAGCAGTACTTC.

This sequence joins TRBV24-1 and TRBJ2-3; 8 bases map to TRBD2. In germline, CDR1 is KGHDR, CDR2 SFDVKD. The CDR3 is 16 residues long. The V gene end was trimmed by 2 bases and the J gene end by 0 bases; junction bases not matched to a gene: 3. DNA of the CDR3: TGTGCCACCAGTGATTCGGCTAGCGGGAGCACAGATACGCAGTATTTT. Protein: CATSDSASGSTDTQYF.